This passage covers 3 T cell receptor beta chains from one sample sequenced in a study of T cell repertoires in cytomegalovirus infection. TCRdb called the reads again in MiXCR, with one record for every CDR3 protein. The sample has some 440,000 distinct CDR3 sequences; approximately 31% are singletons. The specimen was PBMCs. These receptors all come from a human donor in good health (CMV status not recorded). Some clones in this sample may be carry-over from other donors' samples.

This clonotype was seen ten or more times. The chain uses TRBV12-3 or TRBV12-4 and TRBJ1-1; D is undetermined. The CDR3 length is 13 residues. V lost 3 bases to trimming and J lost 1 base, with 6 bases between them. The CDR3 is CASSFRWNTEAFF. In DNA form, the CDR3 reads TGTGCCAGCAGTTTTAGGTGGAACACTGAAGCTTTCTTT.

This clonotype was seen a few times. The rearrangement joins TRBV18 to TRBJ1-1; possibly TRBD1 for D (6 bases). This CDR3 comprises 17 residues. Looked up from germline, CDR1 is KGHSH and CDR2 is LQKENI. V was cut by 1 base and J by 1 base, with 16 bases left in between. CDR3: CASSPRLSGTKNTEAFF. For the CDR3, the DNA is TGTGCCAGCTCACCACGTTTATCCGGGACAAAGAACACTGAAGCTTTCTTT. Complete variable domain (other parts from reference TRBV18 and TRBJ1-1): NAGVMQNPRHLVRRRGQEARLRCSPMKGHSHVYWYRQLPEEGLKFMVYLQKENIIDESGMPKERFSAEFPKEGPSILRIQQVVRGDSAAYFCASSPRLSGTKNTEAFFGQGTRLTVV.

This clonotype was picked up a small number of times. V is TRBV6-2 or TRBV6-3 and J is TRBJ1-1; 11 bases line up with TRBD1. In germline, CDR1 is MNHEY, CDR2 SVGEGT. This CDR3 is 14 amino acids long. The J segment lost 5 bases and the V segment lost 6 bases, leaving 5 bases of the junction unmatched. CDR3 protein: CASRGTGGGTEAFF. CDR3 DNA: TGTGCCAGCAGAGGGACAGGGGGAGGAACTGAAGCTTTCTTT.